Listed here are 28 T cell receptor beta chains from one sample, sequenced in a study of blood T cell repertoires in COVID-19. Sequencing was performed with immunoSEQ multiplex PCR; in TCRdb, only in-frame clones are kept and a portion is missing. Here the sample spans about 280,000 clones, 70% to 90% being singletons. The sequenced sample consisted of peripheral blood. These receptors were taken from a woman in her sixties or seventies with acute or convalescent COVID-19.

CDR3 nucleotide sequence: TGTGCCACCAGTGACCCCGGACAGGGGGAATATGGCTACACCTTC. It yields the protein CATSDPGQGEYGYTF. The chain joins TRBV24-1 to TRBJ1-2; TRBD1 matches at 10 bases. The V and J ends lost 4 bases and 5 bases, in that order; junction bases with no gene match: 6. The CDR3 spans 15 residues. The germline V gene encodes CDR1 KGHDR and CDR2 SFDVKD.

The chain links TRBV5-1 to TRBJ1-2, with unresolved D. Trimming took off 4 bases at V and 7 bases at J, with 14 bases between the two ends. CDR3 length: 13 residues. Germline V gene sequence: CDR1 SGHRS, CDR2 YFSETQ. The CDR3 nucleotides are TGCGCCAGCAGCCCGGCGGTCTCCGGTGGCTACACCTTC. Translating it yields CASSPAVSGGYTF.

The chain couples TRBV19 to TRBJ2-1, with D maybe TRBD2 (6 bases). The CDR3 length is 14 residues. In germline, CDR1 is LNHDA, CDR2 SQIVND (reference sequence). V was clipped by 6 bases and J by 0 bases, with 9 bases between them. The CDR3 sequence is CASSPGGSYNEQFF. The CDR3 coding sequence is TGTGCCAGTAGCCCCGGGGGCTCCTACAATGAGCAGTTCTTC.

The chain links TRBV3-1 (or the pseudogene TRBV3-2) to TRBJ1-1; 7 bases fit TRBD1. Germline V CDR1 and CDR2: LGHDT, YNNKEL (reference sequence). J gave up 4 bases and V 6 bases, and 11 bases lay outside the gene matches. The CDR3 extends over 15 amino acids. The CDR3 nucleotides are TGTGCCAGCAGTCGACGCAGGGGGTTGGGCACTGAAGCTTTCTTT. Amino acids: CASSRRRGLGTEAFF.

The V and J genes are TRBV27 and TRBJ2-7, with TRBD1 matching 9 bases. The CDR3 extends over 13 amino acids. J was trimmed by 7 bases and V by 5 bases; bases with no gene match: 6. CDR1 and CDR2 from the germline V gene are MNHEY and SMNVEV (reference sequence). The CDR3 protein is CASSPGTGKEQYF. The CDR3 region has the DNA TGTGCCAGCAGTCCCGGGACAGGGAAGGAGCAGTACTTC.

The chain carries TRBV24-1 and TRBJ1-2, with 7 bases aligning to TRBD1. V lost 12 bases and J lost 4; bases outside the gene matches: 10. The CDR3 runs 13 residues. Germline V gene data show CDR1 as KGHDR and CDR2 as SFDVKD. The CDR3 region has the DNA TGTGCCCTTCGACCCCGGGACAGCTATGGCTACACCTTC. Translated: CALRPRDSYGYTF.

This clone occurred once. V usage is TRBV19 and J usage is TRBJ1-6, with 8 bases identical to TRBD1. This CDR3 is built from 16 residues. Trimming cost V 10 bases and J 3 bases; bases outside gene matches: 11. Germline CDR1 LNHDA, CDR2 SQIVND (reference sequence). As DNA, the CDR3 is TGTGCCACCCGGACAGGGAAATGGGACTATAATTCACCCCTCCACTTT. Amino acids: CATRTGKWDYNSPLHF. The entire variable domain, with the rest obtained from reference TRBV19 and TRBJ1-6, is as follows: DGGITQSPKYLFRKEGQNVTLSCEQNLNHDAMYWYRQDPGQGLRLIYYSQIVNDFQKGDIAEGYSVSREKKESFPLTVTSAQKNPTAFYLCATRTGKWDYNSPLHFGNGTRLTVT.

To note about this clone: The same CDR3 is also encoded by other DNA sequences in this sample. The chain has TRBV10-1 and TRBJ2-3, with D tentatively TRBD2 (6 bases). Trimming removed 0 bases at V and 0 bases at J, with 7 bases between. CDR3 size: 15 residues. Germline V gene lookup returns CDR1 WNHNN and CDR2 SYGVQD (reference sequence). The CDR3 protein is CASSESRGSTDTQYF. The CDR3 DNA is TGCGCCAGCAGTGAGTCACGGGGGAGCACAGATACGCAGTATTTT.

The rearrangement uses TRBV25-1 and TRBJ2-7; maybe TRBD1 (6 bases). Germline V gene sequence: CDR1 MGHDK, CDR2 SYGVNS. Deletions cut 6 bases from V and 4 bases from J, with 7 bases between. The CDR3 covers 11 residues. This CDR3 is CASRQGYEQYF. Written as DNA, the CDR3 is TGTGCCAGCAGACAGGGATACGAGCAGTACTTC.

The chain employs TRBV10-1 and TRBJ2-1; 16 bases are shared with TRBD2. Germline V gene lookup returns CDR1 WNHNN and CDR2 SYGVQD (reference sequence). This CDR3 is 15 amino acids long. After removal of 6 bases from V and 10 bases from J, the junction contained 6 bases not matched to a gene. In nucleotides, the CDR3 is TGCGCCAGCAGCGGGACTAGCGGGGGGGCCTGGGAGCAGTTCTTC. Translating gives CASSGTSGGAWEQFF.

This rearrangement joins TRBV7-2 to TRBJ1-2, with a tentative D call TRBD1 (5 bases). This CDR3 comprises 13 residues. The germline V gene has CDR1 SGHTA and CDR2 FQGNSA. The ends were cut back, 5 bases at V and 4 bases at J, with 11 bases in the middle. Here the CDR3 reads CASSPDRSYGYTF. The CDR3 coding sequence is TGTGCCAGCAGCCCCGACAGAAGCTATGGCTACACCTTC.

J is TRBJ2-2 and V is TRBV5-8, with 8 bases that match TRBD1. The CDR3 consists of 14 residues. The V segment lost 4 bases and the J segment 4 bases; nucleotides outside the gene matches: 3. Germline V lookup: CDR1 SGHTS, CDR2 YDEGEE. The CDR3, as DNA: TGTGCCAGCAGCCCGGACAGGGTCACCGGGGAGCTGTTTTTT. It is translated as CASSPDRVTGELFF.

The sample holds one count of this clone. This chain uses TRBV6-5 with TRBJ1-2; 8 nucleotides align to TRBD1. CDR3 length: 13 residues. The V and J ends lost 5 bases and 3 bases, in that order; junction bases with no gene match: 2. In germline, CDR1 is MNHEY, CDR2 SVGAGI. CDR3 loop: CASSKTGDYGYTF. CDR3 DNA sequence: TGTGCCAGCAGTAAGACAGGGGACTATGGCTACACCTTC.

This clone appeared a few times. This chain uses TRBV5-1 with TRBJ2-7; unclear D gene. In germline, CDR1 is SGHRS, CDR2 YFSETQ. Trimming left V 1 base short and J 5 bases short, with 10 bases between. The CDR3 loop spans 13 amino acids. The CDR3 nucleotides are TGCGCCAGCAGCTTGAGTCACATACACGAGCAGTACTTC. This translates into CASSLSHIHEQYF.

This clone was detected a few times. This rearrangement joins TRBV5-1 to TRBJ1-1; D may be TRBD1 (5 bases). Germline V CDR1 and CDR2: SGHRS, YFSETQ. The CDR3 contains 15 residues. V lost 4 bases and J lost 2, with 15 bases in between. The CDR3 protein is CASSMTQGTNTEAFF. The CDR3 DNA reads TGCGCCAGCAGCATGACTCAGGGAACTAACACTGAAGCTTTCTTT. The variable domain in full, completed from reference TRBV5-1 and TRBJ1-1, reads KAGVTQTPRYLIKTRGQQVTLSCSPISGHRSVSWYQQTPGQGLQFLFEYFSETQRNKGNFPGRFSGRQFSNSRSEMNVSTLELGDSALYLCASSMTQGTNTEAFFGQGTRLTVV.

Points on this clone: At one boundary the junction diverges from the germline segment, which might be a read error. The chain joins TRBV5-1 to TRBJ2-2; D might be TRBD2 (5 bases). This CDR3 has 15 amino acids. Germline CDR1 SGHRS, CDR2 YFSETQ. CDR3 sequence (DNA): TGCGCCAGCAGCACCAGTACGGGCAACACCGGGGAACTGTTTTTT. Translated, it gives CASSTSTGNTGELFF.

CDR3 nucleotide sequence: TGTGCCAGCAGTTTAAAAGGGAGGGCCAATCAGCCCCAGCATTTT. As protein: CASSLKGRANQPQHF. V usage is TRBV27 and J usage is TRBJ1-5; D not resolved. CDR1 MNHEY and CDR2 SMNVEV come from the germline V gene (reference sequence). Deletions cut 2 bases from V and 3 bases from J, with 11 bases between. The CDR3 sequence is 15 residues long.

This clone was seen a handful of times. The chain recombines TRBV6-4 with TRBJ2-1, with 10 bases fitting TRBD2. Losses at the gene ends were 6 bases for V and 9 bases for J; bases not matched to a gene: 14. This CDR3 comprises 16 residues. From germline, CDR1 is MRHNA and CDR2 SNTAGT. The CDR3 loop is CASRKTSGDSISEQFF. The CDR3 DNA reads TGTGCCAGCAGAAAAACTAGCGGGGATTCGATCAGTGAGCAGTTCTTC.

This rearrangement joins TRBV6-4 to TRBJ1-1; D is unresolved. CDR3 length equals 11 residues. Trimming stripped 10 bases from V and 7 bases from J, with 13 bases between. The germline V gene encodes CDR1 MRHNA and CDR2 SNTAGT. DNA for the CDR3: TGTGCCACGAGCGAGGACTTTGAAGCTTTCTTT. Translated, it gives CATSEDFEAFF.

V usage is TRBV2 and J usage is TRBJ1-5; 8 bases fit TRBD1. V lost 8 bases and J lost 3; bases outside the gene matches: 3. This CDR3 spans 13 amino acids. Germline CDR1 is SNHLY and CDR2 is FYNNEI. Here the CDR3 reads CASQGQVNQPQHF. In nucleotides, the CDR3 is TGTGCCAGCCAGGGACAGGTCAATCAGCCCCAGCATTTT.

This sequence joins TRBV6-5 and TRBJ1-2, with TRBD1 as a possible D gene (6 bases). Germline V gene lookup returns CDR1 MNHEY and CDR2 SVGAGI. The length of the CDR3 is 13 residues. Trimming cost V 6 bases and J 4 bases, with 12 bases left between them. CDR3 DNA: TGTGCCAGCAGCTCCAGGGGAGTCTATGGCTACACCTTC. As protein: CASSSRGVYGYTF.

This clone was seen a single time. V is TRBV6-5 and J is TRBJ1-1; D might be TRBD1 (5 bases). Germline CDR1 MNHEY, CDR2 SVGAGI. CDR3 length: 14 amino acids. Trimming removed 7 bases at V and 6 bases at J, with 18 bases between. CDR3 nucleotides: TGTGCCAGCACCCCGGGGGATCGGGGGGCTGAAGCTTTCTTT. Protein sequence: CASTPGDRGAEAFF.

This chain joins TRBV5-1 and TRBJ1-2, with D perhaps matching TRBD1 (6 bases). V lost 1 base to trimming and J lost 6 bases, with 7 bases between them. This CDR3 comprises 12 residues. Germline V gene data show CDR1 as SGHRS and CDR2 as YFSETQ. The CDR3: CASSLTGNGYTF. CDR3 sequence (DNA): TGCGCCAGCAGCTTGACAGGGAATGGCTACACCTTC.

The chain carries TRBV7-8 and TRBJ1-2; 9 nucleotides align to TRBD1. The CDR3 is made up of 15 amino acids. The J segment lost 8 bases and the V segment lost 2 bases, leaving 9 bases of the junction unmatched. CDR1 is SGHVS and CDR2 is FQNEAQ in the germline V gene. The CDR3 loop is CASSLKRRTGDGYTF. The CDR3 nucleotides are TGTGCCAGCAGCTTAAAGAGGAGGACAGGGGACGGCTACACCTTC.

A remark on this clone: Other nucleotide sequences from this sample produce the same CDR3. The genes are TRBV3-1 (or the pseudogene TRBV3-2) and TRBJ1-2; D is unclear. Germline V gene lookup returns CDR1 LGHDT and CDR2 YNNKEL (reference sequence). The CDR3 is 11 residues long. V lost 1 base, J lost 8 bases, and 5 bases lay in between. The CDR3 bases are TGTGCCAGCAGCCAAGGAGGGGGCTACACCTTC. Translation gives CASSQGGGYTF.

The CDR3 coding sequence is TGTGCCAGTAGTATAGGCTCCAATGGCGGCTACGAGCAGTACTTC. Translation: CASSIGSNGGYEQYF. This chain uses TRBV19 with TRBJ2-7; D uncertain. The CDR3 loop spans 15 amino acids. The germline V gene has CDR1 LNHDA and CDR2 SQIVND (reference sequence). Deletions cut 1 base from V and 3 bases from J, with 13 bases between.

In nucleotides, the CDR3 is TGTGCCAGCAGCTTCAGTACTAGCGGAAGCAAAAACATTCAGTACTTC. Translated, it gives CASSFSTSGSKNIQYF. The chain links TRBV7-9 to TRBJ2-4; 8 bases are a match to TRBD2. The CDR3 is made up of 16 amino acids. Germline V gene lookup returns CDR1 SEHNR and CDR2 FQNEAQ (reference sequence). V was clipped by 3 bases and J by 3 bases; unmatched bases: 7.

Only one count was recorded for this clone. This chain joins TRBV2 and TRBJ1-1, with 7 positions matching TRBD1. J was trimmed by 5 bases and V by 6 bases; bases with no gene match: 9. This CDR3 comprises 14 residues. From germline, CDR1 is SNHLY and CDR2 FYNNEI. The CDR3 bases are TGTGCCAGCAGGAAACAGGGGATTGTTACTGAAGCTTTCTTT. Protein sequence: CASRKQGIVTEAFF.